The source of this T cell receptor beta chain is a study of shared clonotypes between healthy human individuals. About the study: Each donor's CD8 memory used one plate, CD8 naive two, each CD4 subset three. Overall study findings and caveats: Lower generation probabilities were found for non-shared clonotypes than for those shared by all four donors. Since donors were few, the genetic and exposure-history diversity represented was limited.

Trimming removed 4 bases at V and 6 bases at J, with 13 bases between. There are 13 residues in the CDR3. CDR1 and CDR2 (germline): SNHLY, FYNNEI. Concerning this clone itself: Its target is not known.

Here immunoSEQ multiplex PCR was the method, and the copy in TCRdb shows in-frame clones only, minus some. The table has around 200,000 clones, 65% to 80% seen once. Sequencing used memory CD4+ T cells sorted from blood. Indicated subset: CD45RA-negative fraction. The chain links TRBV2 to TRBJ2-7; perhaps TRBD1 as D (6 bases). The receptor's source is a man aged 25 to 45 in good health. The CDR3: CASSVRGRGEQYF. As DNA, the CDR3 is TGTGCCAGCAGTGTTAGGGGGAGAGGCGAGCAGTACTTC. Drawing the rest from reference TRBV2 and TRBJ2-7, the complete variable domain is EPEVTQTPSHQVTQMGQEVILRCVPISNHLYFYWYRQILGQKVEFLVSFYNNEISEKSEIFDDQFSVERPDGSNFTLKIRSTKLEDSAMYFCASSVRGRGEQYFGPGTRLTVT.